These 6 T cell receptor beta chains came from one sample sequenced in a study of blood T cell repertoires in COVID-19. The data were produced by immunoSEQ multiplex PCR, yet TCRdb's version contains in-frame clones alone and is incomplete. The table shows 150,000 to 200,000 clones, with approximately 90% occurring only once. The material sequenced was PBMCs or T cells enriched from blood (not recorded which). All receptors come from a woman in her late teens or twenties who had recovered from COVID-19.

This chain connects TRBV7-8 to TRBJ2-4; D gene uncertain. V shed 1 base and J shed 0 bases, with 10 bases lying between them. Germline-derived CDR1 and CDR2 are SGHVS and FQNEAQ. The CDR3 runs 16 residues. The CDR3 coding sequence is TGTGCCAGCAGCTTAGGCCAGACTTTAGCCAAAAACATTCAGTACTTC. It yields the protein CASSLGQTLAKNIQYF.

V is TRBV19 and J is TRBJ2-2; 13 bases are a match to TRBD2. Germline V gives CDR1 LNHDA, CDR2 SQIVND (reference sequence). With 3 bases clipped from V and 7 bases from J, the junction kept 11 bases outside the gene matches. This CDR3 is built from 18 residues. The CDR3, as DNA: TGTGCCAGTAGTATCCATGACACTAGCGGGAGGGCCATCGGGGAGCTGTTTTTT. As protein: CASSIHDTSGRAIGELFF.

The rearrangement joins TRBV7-2 to TRBJ2-1, with TRBD2 matching over 7 bases. The CDR3 is 15 residues long. Germline V gene sequence: CDR1 SGHTA, CDR2 FQGNSA. V gave up 2 bases and J gave up 5 bases; unmatched junction bases: 6. The CDR3 DNA sequence: TGTGCCAGCAGCTTACCCCAAGGACTAGACAATGAGCAGTTCTTC. This codes for CASSLPQGLDNEQFF.

This rearrangement joins TRBV9 to TRBJ1-1; D remains unclear. Germline CDR1 reads SGDLS; CDR2 reads YYNGEE. V shed 0 bases and J shed 2 bases, with 20 bases lying between them. The CDR3 totals 18 residues. This chain's CDR3 is CASSVGGEMPAVNTEAFF. For the CDR3, the DNA is TGTGCCAGCAGCGTAGGCGGCGAGATGCCAGCAGTCAACACTGAAGCTTTCTTT.

The chain combines TRBV2 with TRBJ1-4; D is perhaps TRBD1 (6 bases). From germline, CDR1 is SNHLY and CDR2 FYNNEI. This CDR3 region has 12 residues. Trimming removed 5 bases at V and 14 bases at J, with 15 bases between. The CDR3 reads CASSPLGARLFF. The CDR3 nucleotides are TGTGCCAGCAGTCCCCTGGGGGCACGGCTGTTTTTT.

In this sample, this clone turned up once. The chain recombines TRBV5-5 with TRBJ2-7; a weak D match, TRBD2 (5 bases). The V and J ends lost 4 bases and 3 bases respectively, with 26 bases between them. Germline CDR1 reads SGHKS; CDR2 reads YYEKEE (reference sequence). The length of the CDR3 is 18 residues. The CDR3: CASSRRFFGVADYYEQYF. The CDR3 region has the DNA TGTGCCAGCAGCCGCCGTTTTTTCGGTGTAGCCGACTACTACGAGCAGTACTTC.